The TCR beta chain described here comes from a study of blood T cell repertoires in COVID-19. The CDR3 runs to 15 residues. Germline assignment: CDR1 PRHDT and CDR2 FYEKMQ (reference sequence). The V end was cut by 2 bases, the J end by 6 bases, with 16 bases between. This clone came up once. Sequencing was performed with immunoSEQ multiplex PCR; in TCRdb, only in-frame clones are kept and a portion is missing. The sample lists around 220,000 clones; about 90% were seen once. Sample: peripheral blood. This clonotype was obtained from a man aged 35 to 55 with active or convalescent COVID-19. This rearrangement joins TRBV13 to TRBJ2-5; D is ambiguous. CDR3 nucleotides: TGTGCCAGCAGCTTACGTCGTTCATCAGGAAAGACCCAGTACTTC. This codes for CASSLRRSSGKTQYF.